This passage covers 3 T cell receptor beta chains from one sample sequenced in a study of blood T cell repertoires in COVID-19. TCRdb's copy holds only in-frame clones and misses some; the assay was immunoSEQ multiplex PCR. The repertoire holds 120,000 or so clones, with approximately 68% as singletons. Sequenced input: peripheral blood. These receptors all stem from a woman aged 55-70 years with acute or convalescent COVID-19.

The chain employs TRBV6-2 or TRBV6-3 and TRBJ1-1; 7 nucleotides line up with TRBD1. The CDR3 has 13 amino acids. Trimming removed 5 bases from V and 8 bases from J; junction bases left unmatched: 8. In germline, CDR1 is MNHEY, CDR2 SVGEGT. DNA of the CDR3: TGTGCCAGCAGTAAAAACAGGGGCTACGAAGCTTTCTTT. It is translated as CASSKNRGYEAFF.

This chain uses TRBV3-1 (or the pseudogene TRBV3-2) with TRBJ1-1; 10 positions match TRBD1. There are 17 residues in the CDR3. The V gene end was trimmed by 3 bases and the J gene end by 6 bases; junction bases not matched to a gene: 13. Germline CDR1 reads LGHDT; CDR2 reads YNNKEL (reference sequence). CDR3 loop: CASSHGGTGVVQAEAFF. CDR3 sequence (DNA): TGTGCCAGCAGCCATGGCGGGACAGGGGTTGTTCAGGCTGAAGCTTTCTTT.

This clone was found a few times. V gene TRBV28 combines with J gene TRBJ2-7; D is perhaps TRBD1 (5 bases). CDR1 is MDHEN and CDR2 is SYDVKM in the germline V gene. The CDR3 covers 15 residues. Trimming removed 6 bases from V and 5 bases from J, with 20 bases in between. CDR3 sequence reads: CASSPPTTADDEQYF. CDR3 coding DNA: TGTGCCAGCAGCCCGCCCACGACAGCCGACGACGAGCAGTACTTC. Supplemented by reference TRBV28 and TRBJ2-7, the full variable domain reads DVKVTQSSRYLVKRTGEKVFLECVQDMDHENMFWYRQDPGLGLRLIYFSYDVKMKEKGDIPEGYSVSREKKERFSLILESASTNQTSMYLCASSPPTTADDEQYFGPGTRLTVT.